This T cell receptor (beta chain) originates from a study of blood T cell repertoires in COVID-19. Across the study: T cells, B-cell-depleted T cells, or PBMCs provided the cDNA or gDNA that served as material.

Profiled with immunoSEQ multiplex PCR; TCRdb holds only in-frame clones, not every one. This table has about 470,000 clones, 87% appearing once. This CDR3 spans 14 amino acids. The V end lost 4 bases, the J end lost 1 base, and 12 bases lay between the germline ends. Germline assignment: CDR1 SGHRS and CDR2 YFSETQ. The chain couples TRBV5-1 to TRBJ2-7; no firm D call. Sample: PBMCs or T cells enriched from blood (not recorded which). The TCR comes from a woman younger than 30 who had recovered from COVID-19. In DNA, the CDR3 is TGCGCCAGCAGCCTCGGGTTTTCGTCCTACGAGCAGTACTTC. Translation gives CASSLGFSSYEQYF. Using reference TRBV5-1 and TRBJ2-7 for the parts outside the CDR3, the full variable domain is KAGVTQTPRYLIKTRGQQVTLSCSPISGHRSVSWYQQTPGQGLQFLFEYFSETQRNKGNFPGRFSGRQFSNSRSEMNVSTLELGDSALYLCASSLGFSSYEQYFGPGTRLTVT.